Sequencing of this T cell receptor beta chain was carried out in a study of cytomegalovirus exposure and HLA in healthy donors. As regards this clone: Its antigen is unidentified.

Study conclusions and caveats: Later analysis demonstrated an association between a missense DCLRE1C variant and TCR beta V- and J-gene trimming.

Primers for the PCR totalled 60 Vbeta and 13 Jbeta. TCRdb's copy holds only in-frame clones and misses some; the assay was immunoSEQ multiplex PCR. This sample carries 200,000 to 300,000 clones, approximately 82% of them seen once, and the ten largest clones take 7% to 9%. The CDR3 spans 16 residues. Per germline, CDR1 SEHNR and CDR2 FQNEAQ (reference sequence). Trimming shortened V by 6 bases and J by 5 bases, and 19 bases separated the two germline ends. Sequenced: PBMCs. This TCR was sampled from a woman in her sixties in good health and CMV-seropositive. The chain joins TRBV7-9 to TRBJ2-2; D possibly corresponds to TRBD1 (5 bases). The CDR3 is CASSPSRVGITGELFF. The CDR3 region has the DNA TGTGCCAGCAGTCCCTCCAGGGTCGGTATAACCGGGGAGCTGTTTTTT. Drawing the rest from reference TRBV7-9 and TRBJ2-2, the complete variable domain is DTGVSQNPRHKITKRGQNVTFRCDPISEHNRLYWYRQTLGQGPEFLTYFQNEAQLEKSRLLSDRFSAERPKGSFSTLEIQRTEQGDSAMYLCASSPSRVGITGELFFGEGSRLTVL.